Listed below are T cell receptor beta chains from one sample, sequenced in a study of human T cells and chemical hapten exposure. TCRdb re-called the RACE reads with MiXCR, one entry per CDR3 protein. The data show about 350,000 distinct CDR3 sequences, around 5.5% seen once. Here the sequenced sample was whole blood, taken in connection with sensitization to the hapten diphenylcyclopropenone (DPC). The receptors come from a woman between 18 and 29 years old with alopecia areata. Some clones in this sample may be carry-over from other donors' samples. The CDR3 runs from the conserved cysteine through the conserved F or W. The D gene is left open where the match is weak. Clone size, where shown, is once, few, many, or a class for clones that have expanded.

j_call	cdr3_length	clone_size	v_call	d_call	cdr3_nt	cdr3_aa
TRBJ1-5	15	few	TRBV6-1	-	TGTGCCAGCAGGGAATCTTTAGGGGGGGAACAGCCCCAGCATTTT	CASRESLGGEQPQHF
TRBJ2-1	15	-	TRBV3-1	TRBD1	TGTGCCAGCAGCCAAGATAGGGACAGGGTCAATGAGCAGTTCTTC	CASSQDRDRVNEQFF
TRBJ2-4	16	many	TRBV6-2/TRBV6-3	-	TGTGCCAGCAGCTGGTCCCAAACGGGAGCCAAAAACATTCAGTACTTC	CASSWSQTGAKNIQYF
TRBJ2-5	16	-	TRBV4-2	TRBD2	TGTGCCAGCAGCCGAACTAGCGGGGACCTTATGGAGACCCAGTACTTC	CASSRTSGDLMETQYF
TRBJ2-5	15	-	TRBV27	-	TGTGCCAGCAGTTTATCGGCTAGAGATACAGAGACCCAGTACTTC	CASSLSARDTETQYF
TRBJ2-6	15	-	TRBV2	TRBD1	TGTGCCAGCAGTGGGGACAGCTCTGGGGCCAACGTCCTGACTTTC	CASSGDSSGANVLTF
TRBJ1-6	15	-	TRBV7-3	-	TGTGCCAGCAGCTTGATGGGGCAGGGAGAGTCACCCCTCCACTTT	CASSLMGQGESPLHF
TRBJ1-6	15	many	TRBV6-2/TRBV6-3	-	TGTGCCAGCAGTCTTACAGCGCCCGGTAATTCACCCCTCCACTTT	CASSLTAPGNSPLHF
TRBJ2-6	16	many	TRBV6-5	-	TGTGCCAGCAGTTACTCCAGGGCGACTGGGGCCAACGTCCTGACTTTC	CASSYSRATGANVLTF
TRBJ2-7	12	many	TRBV7-2	-	TGTGCCAGCAGCGCAGACCAGTACGAGCAGTACTTC	CASSADQYEQYF
TRBJ1-1	17	-	TRBV15	-	TGTGCCACCAGCAGAGATTTAAGGGCCGGGGGCGGCACTGAAGCTTTCTTT	CATSRDLRAGGGTEAFF
TRBJ1-5	17	-	TRBV7-8	-	TGTGCCAGCAGCTCATACGCCAGGGGAGCAAATGATCAGCCCCAGCATTTT	CASSSYARGANDQPQHF
TRBJ1-1	10	many	TRBV28	-	TGTGCCAGCAGCCGTTATGAAGCTTTCTTT	CASSRYEAFF
TRBJ1-2	15	few	TRBV3-1	-	TGTGCCAGCAGCCCCTCTGCGAGGGGTTCCCATGGCTACACCTTC	CASSPSARGSHGYTF
TRBJ2-3	15	few	TRBV2	-	TGTGCCAGCAGAATGAGGGGGGCAAGCACAGATACGCAGTATTTT	CASRMRGASTDTQYF
TRBJ1-5	19	many	TRBV6-2/TRBV6-3	-	TGTGCCAGCAGTTACCATTCTCGGGGGACGACCCTTAGCAATCAGCCCCAGCATTTT	CASSYHSRGTTLSNQPQHF
TRBJ2-2	14	many	TRBV6-5	-	TGTGCCAGCCGGCAGGGGACGCCGGGGAGGGAGCTGTTTTTT	CASRQGTPGRELFF
TRBJ1-2	13	few	TRBV10-3	-	TGTGCCATCAGTGAGCGAGAGGGCTATGGCTACACCTTC	CAISEREGYGYTF
TRBJ1-5	17	-	TRBV4-3	TRBD1	TGCGCCAGCAGCCAAGATCTCGACAGGGGGATTGAGCAGCCCCAGCATTTT	CASSQDLDRGIEQPQHF
TRBJ1-1	13	-	TRBV27	-	TGTGCCAGCAGTTTAAGACAGTACACTGAAGCTTTCTTT	CASSLRQYTEAFF
TRBJ2-1	14	-	TRBV12-3/TRBV12-4	TRBD2	TGTGCCAGCAGGGGCGGGGGGGCCAGCAATGAGCAGTTCTTC	CASRGGGASNEQFF
TRBJ2-3	13	-	TRBV9	TRBD2	TGTGCCAGCAGCGCTAGCGGGGTAGATACGCAGTATTTT	CASSASGVDTQYF
TRBJ2-7	14	few	TRBV6-1	-	TGTGCCAGCAGTGGGACAGAGACTGCCTACGAGCAGTACTTC	CASSGTETAYEQYF
TRBJ1-6	12	few	TRBV15	-	TGTGCCACCAGCACCCTCAATTCACCCCTCCACTTT	CATSTLNSPLHF
TRBJ2-3	14	many	TRBV20-1	-	TGCAGTGCTAGAGATCAAGGTTCCACAGATACGCAGTATTTT	CSARDQGSTDTQYF
TRBJ2-1	11	few	TRBV7-9	-	TGTGCCAGCAGCTCGAGTACTGAGCAGTTCTTC	CASSSSTEQFF
TRBJ1-6	14	few	TRBV5-6	TRBD1	TGTGCCAGCAGCTTGGGGACAGGGTCTTCACCCCTCCACTTT	CASSLGTGSSPLHF
TRBJ1-2	12	-	TRBV3-1	-	TGTGCCAGCAGCCAAGTGAGTTTGGGCTACACCTTC	CASSQVSLGYTF
TRBJ2-7	12	many	TRBV13	-	TGTGCCAGCAGCTTAAGGGTTGGCGAGCAGTACTTC	CASSLRVGEQYF
TRBJ2-2	14	-	TRBV19	-	TGTGCCAGTAGTATAGATTGGGACACCGGGGAGCTGTTTTTT	CASSIDWDTGELFF
TRBJ1-3	16	-	TRBV7-9	-	TGTGCCAGCAGCTTAGTGGTTGATATAACTGGAAACACCATATATTTT	CASSLVVDITGNTIYF
TRBJ1-1	14	many	TRBV6-5	TRBD1	TGTGCCAGCAGTTACAGCAGGGGGAAGGCTGAAGCTTTCTTT	CASSYSRGKAEAFF
TRBJ1-1	11	many	TRBV20-1	TRBD1	TGCAGTGCTACTGACAGGGAGGGCGCTTTCTTT	CSATDREGAFF
TRBJ2-3	14	many	TRBV20-1	-	TGCAGTGCTAGCGGGGGCTCTAGCACAGATACGCAGTATTTT	CSASGGSSTDTQYF
TRBJ2-1	18	many	TRBV6-1	TRBD2	TGTGCCAGCAGGGAGGCTAGCGGGGGACACAGATCCTACAATGAGCAGTTCTTC	CASREASGGHRSYNEQFF
TRBJ2-4	15	few	TRBV6-2/TRBV6-3	-	TGTGCCAGCAGTTACCCCAGGCTAGCCAAAAACATTCAGTACTTC	CASSYPRLAKNIQYF
TRBJ2-7	14	few	TRBV7-7	-	TGTGCTAGCAGCCTTTACAGGGAATCCTACGAGCAGTACTTC	CASSLYRESYEQYF
TRBJ1-4	14	-	TRBV12-5	TRBD1	TGTGCTAGTGGTACAGGGGTGGCTAATGAAAAACTGTTTTTT	CASGTGVANEKLFF
TRBJ1-5	14	many	TRBV4-2	-	TGTGCCAGCAGCCAAGAGGGAGGGGGTCAGCCCCAGCATTTT	CASSQEGGGQPQHF
TRBJ1-6	16	-	TRBV27	-	TGTGCCAGCAGTTCGCCTCTAGGGGGGGCGAATTCACCCCTCCACTTT	CASSSPLGGANSPLHF
TRBJ1-2	13	many	TRBV6-5	-	TGTGCCAGCAGGCAAGACAAAGTCTATGGCTACACCTTC	CASRQDKVYGYTF
TRBJ2-1	16	-	TRBV5-1	TRBD2	TGCGCCAGCAGCCCGTGGACTAGCGGATCCTACAATGAGCAGTTCTTC	CASSPWTSGSYNEQFF
TRBJ1-1	14	few	TRBV7-3	-	TGTGCCAGCAGCTTAATACACGGGGTACAAGAAGCTTTCTTT	CASSLIHGVQEAFF
TRBJ2-1	15	many	TRBV6-1	-	TGTGCCAGCAGTGAATTGAAGGTTCTCTACAATGAGCAGTTCTTC	CASSELKVLYNEQFF
TRBJ1-6	11	few	TRBV5-8	-	TGTGCCAGCAGCAACGAGTCACCCCTCCACTTT	CASSNESPLHF
TRBJ2-6	17	few	TRBV7-9	TRBD1	TGTGCCAGCAGCTTAAAGGGACAGTGGTCTGGGGCCAACGTCCTGACTTTC	CASSLKGQWSGANVLTF
TRBJ1-2	12	once	TRBV25-1	-	TGTGCCACCGGTATGGGCAGGAATGGCTACATCTTC	CATGMGRNGYIF
TRBJ2-1	13	many	TRBV19	TRBD2	TGTGCCAGTAGTAAATTAGCGGGGGGCGAGCAGTTCTTC	CASSKLAGGEQFF
TRBJ1-5	17	many	TRBV4-1	-	TGCGCCAGCAGCCAAGATGGGGCATTGGGGAGCAATCAGCCCCAGCATTTT	CASSQDGALGSNQPQHF
TRBJ1-2	16	-	TRBV7-9	TRBD1	TGTGCCAGCAGCTTAATCCAGCCAGGGGGAATCTATGGCTACACCTTC	CASSLIQPGGIYGYTF
TRBJ2-1	14	many	TRBV6-6	TRBD1	TGTGCCAGCAACCGAGACAGGGCATACAATGAGCAGTTCTTC	CASNRDRAYNEQFF
TRBJ2-1	17	many	TRBV7-2	-	TGTGCCAGCAGCTTAGCCCGGGGGCGCGGAATCAAAAATGAGCAGTTCTTC	CASSLARGRGIKNEQFF
TRBJ2-6	17	many	TRBV6-6	-	TGTGCCAGCATCCGATCCCACCTGCTGTCTGGGGCCAACGTCCTGACTTTC	CASIRSHLLSGANVLTF
TRBJ1-5	15	many	TRBV7-8	-	TGTGCCAGCAGCTTAGTGGGTGGTGGCAATCAGCCCCAGCATTTT	CASSLVGGGNQPQHF
TRBJ2-5	16	few	TRBV5-1	-	TGCGCCAGCAGCTTGGACCCAGGGCGTTGGCAAGAGACCCAGTACTTC	CASSLDPGRWQETQYF
TRBJ1-2	14	-	TRBV2	-	TGTGCCAGCAGTGGTGAATACGCGTCCTATGGCTACACCTTC	CASSGEYASYGYTF
TRBJ2-4	21	few	TRBV15	-	TGTGCCACCAGCAGAGATTCGGTACGAGAGTTTAGGTTGTTGGCCAAAAACATTCAGTACTTC	CATSRDSVREFRLLAKNIQYF